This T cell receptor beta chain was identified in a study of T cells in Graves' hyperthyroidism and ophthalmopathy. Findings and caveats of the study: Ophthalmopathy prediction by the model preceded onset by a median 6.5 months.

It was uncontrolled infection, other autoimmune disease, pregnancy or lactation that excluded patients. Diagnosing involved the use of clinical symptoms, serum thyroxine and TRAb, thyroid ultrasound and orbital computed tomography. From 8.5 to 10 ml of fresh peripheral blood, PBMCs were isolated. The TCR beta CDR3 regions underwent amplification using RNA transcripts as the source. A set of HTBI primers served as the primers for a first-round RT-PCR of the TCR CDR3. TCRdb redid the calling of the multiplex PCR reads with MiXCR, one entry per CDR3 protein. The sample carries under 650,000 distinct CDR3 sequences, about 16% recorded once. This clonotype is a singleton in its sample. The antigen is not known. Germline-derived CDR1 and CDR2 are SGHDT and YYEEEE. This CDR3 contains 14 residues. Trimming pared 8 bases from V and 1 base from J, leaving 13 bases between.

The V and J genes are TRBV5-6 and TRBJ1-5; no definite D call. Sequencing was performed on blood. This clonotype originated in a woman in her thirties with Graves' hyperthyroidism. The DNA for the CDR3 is TGTGCCAGTAGTATAGATGTAAGCAATCAGCCCCAGCATTTT. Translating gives CASSIDVSNQPQHF. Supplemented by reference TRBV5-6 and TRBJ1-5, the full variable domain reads DAGVTQSPTHLIKTRGQQVTLRCSPKSGHDTVSWYQQALGQGPQFIFQYYEEEERQRGNFPDRFSGHQFPNYSSELNVNALLLGDSALYLCASSIDVSNQPQHFGDGTRLSIL.